This record concerns one T cell receptor beta chain sequence. Antigen: not known. Given a much more abundant clone one base away, this may be a read error. This sample was taken from a study of molecular identifiers for immune sequencing clone quantification. Libraries of bulk TCR were made by previously described methods (with listed TCR primers). A single record per CDR3 protein comes from TCRdb applying MiXCR to the PCR reads. Among about 510,000 distinct CDR3 sequences listed, around 23% were seen once. General study results and limits: Clones that had above 20 RNA copies took up over 97% of effector molecules but under 1% in naive cells.

Preparation of naive CD8 libraries involved 20,000 to 1,000,000 sorted cells and 10%, 30% or 50% RNA. A CD8+CD4-CCR7+CD45RA+ gate was used to sort naive CD8 T cells. The TCR was taken from a human donor in good health. Some libraries in this study had Jurkat cell RNA spiked in. What was sequenced was naive CD8+ T cells from blood, with Jurkat cell RNA spiked in. Subset here: FACS-sorted CD8+CD4-CCR7+CD45RA+ naive T cells.

CDR3 DNA: TGTGCCAGCACCATCGGACTAGCGGGGACAGATACGCAGTATTTT. Protein: CASTIGLAGTDTQYF. The chain recombines TRBV11-2 with TRBJ2-3, with 12 bases aligning to TRBD2. Trimming at V came to 7 bases and at J to 3 bases, leaving 5 bases not matched to a gene. The germline CDR1 and CDR2 sequences are SGHAT and FQNNGV. The CDR3 is made up of 15 amino acids.